Each of the 21 T cell receptor beta chains below was sequenced from the same sample in a study of monozygotic twins with inflammatory bowel disease. TCRdb processed the 5' RACE reads again and assigns one entry to each CDR3 protein, with no DNA. The data include approximately 210,000 distinct CDR3 sequences; the top ten clones carry under 8.5%. Material: blood. These receptors all stem from a human donor with ulcerative colitis or Crohn's disease, or a healthy co-twin of an affected twin (not recorded which).

The rearrangement joins TRBV6-1 to TRBJ2-4; there is no DNA to check the TCRdb D call of TRBD1. Germline CDR1 reads MNHNS; CDR2 reads SASEGT. There are 15 residues in the CDR3. The CDR3: CASSEGGLAKNIQYF.

This chain connects TRBV4-1 to TRBJ1-2. Germline assignment: CDR1 MGHRA and CDR2 YSYEKL. This CDR3 spans 14 amino acids. The CDR3 spells CASSLSPSSGGYTF.

The genes are TRBV7-2 and TRBJ2-6; TCRdb's D call, TRBD1, is unchecked because there is no DNA. CDR1 is SGHTA, CDR2 FQGNSA, per germline. This CDR3 is 15 amino acids long. The chain's CDR3 is CANPGQGTGANVLTF.

This chain joins TRBV18 and TRBJ2-1. This CDR3 is built from 15 residues. Germline CDR1 is KGHSH and CDR2 is LQKENI. This CDR3 is CASSPLQGSYNEQFF.

This rearrangement joins TRBV7-9 to TRBJ2-5; no DNA is available, so the TRBD1 call from TCRdb remains unchecked. The CDR3 consists of 15 residues. Germline loops: CDR1 SEHNR, CDR2 FQNEAQ (reference sequence). The CDR3 loop is CASSLALTGEETQYF.

The chain carries TRBV3-1 and TRBJ1-3. The CDR3 totals 14 residues. Germline CDR1 and CDR2: LGHDT and YNNKEL (reference sequence). The CDR3 region is CASSQQPSGNTIYF.

The rearrangement joins TRBV6-2 or TRBV6-3 to TRBJ2-3; TCRdb outputs TRBD1, but without DNA this stays unchecked. This CDR3 contains 14 residues. The germline V gene encodes CDR1 MNHEY and CDR2 SVGEGT. The CDR3 is CASSSVTGTDTQYF.

V and J are TRBV5-1 and TRBJ1-4. Germline values: CDR1 SGHRS, CDR2 YFSETQ. The CDR3 totals 14 residues. The CDR3 loop is CASSLGKVEEKLFF.

This chain connects TRBV28 to TRBJ2-7; the TRBD1 assignment by TCRdb is unverifiable without DNA. The CDR3 runs to 11 residues. The V gene's germline CDR1 is MDHEN and CDR2 SYDVKM. The CDR3 is CASEQGYEQYF.

CDR3 region: CASSDRGPNTEAFF. The chain employs TRBV6-1 and TRBJ1-1; the TCRdb D gene call, TRBD1, has no DNA to confirm it. The CDR3 runs 14 residues. Germline V gene data show CDR1 as MNHNS and CDR2 as SASEGT.

V and J are TRBV4-1 and TRBJ1-5; the D gene TCRdb calls, TRBD1, cannot be checked with no DNA. CDR3 length: 15 residues. Germline V gene lookup returns CDR1 MGHRA and CDR2 YSYEKL. The CDR3 is CASSQADRGNQPQHF.

The chain employs TRBV27 and TRBJ2-2; TCRdb's D call of TRBD1 is untestable without DNA. CDR1 is MNHEY and CDR2 is SMNVEV in the germline V gene (reference sequence). The CDR3 covers 15 residues. The CDR3 region is CASSVTGLDTGELFF.

V is TRBV2 and J is TRBJ2-6. CDR1 and CDR2 (germline): SNHLY, FYNNEI. The CDR3 has 13 residues. CDR3 in amino acids: CASASSGANVLTF.

V usage is TRBV9 and J usage is TRBJ2-7; TCRdb's D gene call, TRBD1, goes unchecked for lack of DNA. This CDR3 is 11 amino acids long. Germline CDR1 reads SGDLS; CDR2 reads YYNGEE. This chain's CDR3 is CASSAGNEQYF.

The chain is built from TRBV12-3 or TRBV12-4 and TRBJ2-7. The CDR3 has 11 amino acids. The CDR3 sequence is CASSLGEGQYF.

The rearrangement uses TRBV20-1 and TRBJ1-5. Looked up from germline, CDR1 is DFQATT and CDR2 is SNEGSKA (reference sequence). This CDR3 is 14 amino acids long. The CDR3 reads CSARDTLSNQPQHF.

The chain has TRBV11-3 and TRBJ2-2; TCRdb's D gene call, TRBD1, goes unchecked for lack of DNA. This CDR3 region has 15 residues. The germline V gene has CDR1 SGHNT and CDR2 YENEEA. CDR3: CASSSSGERTGELFF.

The gene calls are TRBV7-2 and TRBJ1-1; TCRdb selects TRBD1, and the lack of DNA leaves this call unchecked. The CDR3 has 14 residues. Germline CDR1 is SGHTA and CDR2 is FQGNSA. CDR3 sequence: CASNGQFLNTEAFF.

The chain employs TRBV5-1 and TRBJ2-1; TCRdb reports TRBD2, a call that lacks DNA to check it against. Germline values: CDR1 SGHRS, CDR2 YFSETQ. The CDR3 contains 14 residues. CDR3 residues: CASSFGLGDNEQFF.

This chain links TRBV4-1 with TRBJ1-5; the D call of TRBD1 rests on TCRdb alone, since no DNA is present to check it. CDR1 is MGHRA, CDR2 YSYEKL, per germline. The CDR3 has 13 amino acids. Here the CDR3 reads CASSQGTGESQHF.

The chain joins TRBV29-1 to TRBJ1-3; TCRdb lists TRBD1, though no DNA is available to test this call. The CDR3 spans 14 residues. Germline V lookup: CDR1 SQVTM, CDR2 ANQGSEA. This CDR3 is CSVEGQGDGNTIYF.